Listed below are T cell receptor beta chains from one sample, sequenced in a study of blood T cells in healthy people across ages. TCRdb fed the 5' RACE reads into MiXCR, producing one record per CDR3 protein. The table shows 1.5 million to 2 million distinct CDR3 sequences, with just under 50% occurring only once. Sequenced: blood. Receptor source: a woman aged 40-49 years in good health. The CDR3 runs from the conserved cysteine through the conserved F or W. The order of the fields is CDR3 DNA, CDR3 protein, D gene, V gene, J gene, clone size. The D gene is left open where the match is weak. The size entry is marked missing in some rows and otherwise reads once, few, many or a size class.

CDR3nt: TGTGCCAGCAGCTTAGTCTCTCACGAGCAGTACTTC
CDR3aa: CASSLVSHEQYF
d_gene: NA
v_gene: TRBV7-2
j_gene: TRBJ2-7
abundance: many

CDR3nt: TGCAGTGCTAGCCGCGGCCAGGGGGCTAACTATGGCTACACCTTC
CDR3aa: CSASRGQGANYGYTF
d_gene: TRBD1
v_gene: TRBV20-1
j_gene: TRBJ1-2
abundance: NA

CDR3nt: TGCGCCAGCAGCTTATGGACAGGGGAGATGAATGGCTACACCTTC
CDR3aa: CASSLWTGEMNGYTF
d_gene: TRBD1
v_gene: TRBV5-1
j_gene: TRBJ1-2
abundance: few

CDR3nt: TGTGCCAGCAGGGAATTTGCTTACTACAATGAGCAGTACTTC
CDR3aa: CASREFAYYNEQYF
d_gene: NA
v_gene: TRBV6-2/TRBV6-3
j_gene: TRBJ2-7
abundance: NA

CDR3nt: TGCAGTGGAGGGAGCAGGGGGGGTACCCAAGAGACCCAGTACTTC
CDR3aa: CSGGSRGGTQETQYF
d_gene: NA
v_gene: TRBV20-1
j_gene: TRBJ2-5
abundance: NA

CDR3nt: TGTGCCAGCAGCGTAGGTCTAGTTGTCACAGATACGCAGTATTTT
CDR3aa: CASSVGLVVTDTQYF
d_gene: NA
v_gene: TRBV9
j_gene: TRBJ2-3
abundance: few

CDR3nt: TGTGCCACCAGCAGAGGAGATAGCACAGATACGCAGTATTTT
CDR3aa: CATSRGDSTDTQYF
d_gene: NA
v_gene: TRBV15
j_gene: TRBJ2-3
abundance: NA

CDR3nt: TGTGCCAGCAGTTACTACGCTCGGGAGACCCAGTACTTC
CDR3aa: CASSYYARETQYF
d_gene: NA
v_gene: TRBV6-2/TRBV6-3
j_gene: TRBJ2-5
abundance: NA

CDR3nt: TGCGCCAGCAGCCAAGCGGTGGCGGTCAACTATGGCTACACCTTC
CDR3aa: CASSQAVAVNYGYTF
d_gene: NA
v_gene: TRBV4-1
j_gene: TRBJ1-2
abundance: few

CDR3nt: TGTGCCATCAGTGAGGGCGACAAGTATGGGAGCGAGCAGTTCTTC
CDR3aa: CAISEGDKYGSEQFF
d_gene: NA
v_gene: TRBV10-3
j_gene: TRBJ2-1
abundance: NA

CDR3nt: TGCAGCGTTGAAGCCGGGGGGCAGGCGAGCACAGATACGCAGTATTTT
CDR3aa: CSVEAGGQASTDTQYF
d_gene: NA
v_gene: TRBV29-1
j_gene: TRBJ2-3
abundance: NA

CDR3nt: TGTGCCAGCAGTTACTCGAAGGGGGGGAGCTCTGGGGCCAACGTCCTGACTTTC
CDR3aa: CASSYSKGGSSGANVLTF
d_gene: NA
v_gene: TRBV6-2/TRBV6-3
j_gene: TRBJ2-6
abundance: few

CDR3nt: TGTGCCAGCAGTTTTTACCCCGAAGGGTCCTACGAGCAGTACTTC
CDR3aa: CASSFYPEGSYEQYF
d_gene: NA
v_gene: TRBV6-5
j_gene: TRBJ2-7
abundance: once

CDR3nt: TGCGCCAGCAGCTTGGGACTAGCGGGGGATCTGGAGACCCAGTACTTC
CDR3aa: CASSLGLAGDLETQYF
d_gene: TRBD2
v_gene: TRBV5-1
j_gene: TRBJ2-5
abundance: few

CDR3nt: TGTGCCAGCAGCTTACGAACAGGGCCCCCAAACAATGAGCAGTACTTC
CDR3aa: CASSLRTGPPNNEQYF
d_gene: NA
v_gene: TRBV11-2
j_gene: TRBJ2-7
abundance: NA

CDR3nt: TGCAGCGTTTGGGACTTAGGGGAGACCCAGTACTTC
CDR3aa: CSVWDLGETQYF
d_gene: NA
v_gene: TRBV29-1
j_gene: TRBJ2-5
abundance: few

CDR3nt: TGTGCCAGCAGACCGGGACTAGCGGGGGGAGAGGATACGCAGTATTTT
CDR3aa: CASRPGLAGGEDTQYF
d_gene: TRBD2
v_gene: TRBV12-3/TRBV12-4
j_gene: TRBJ2-3
abundance: NA

CDR3nt: TGTGCCAGCAGTCACGTGGGCACCTCCTACGAGCAGTACTTC
CDR3aa: CASSHVGTSYEQYF
d_gene: NA
v_gene: TRBV6-2/TRBV6-3
j_gene: TRBJ2-7
abundance: NA

CDR3nt: TGTGCCAGCAGCTTTCCCTCCAATTCGGGGTCTAGCACAGATACGCAGTATTTT
CDR3aa: CASSFPSNSGSSTDTQYF
d_gene: NA
v_gene: TRBV5-5
j_gene: TRBJ2-3
abundance: NA

CDR3nt: TGTGCCAGCTCACCTGGGGGACAGGGAAGCAATGAGCAGTTCTTC
CDR3aa: CASSPGGQGSNEQFF
d_gene: TRBD1
v_gene: TRBV18
j_gene: TRBJ2-1
abundance: NA

CDR3nt: TGCAGCGTTGAACGGGAGGGGGGCACAGATACGCAGTATTTT
CDR3aa: CSVEREGGTDTQYF
d_gene: TRBD2
v_gene: TRBV29-1
j_gene: TRBJ2-3
abundance: NA

CDR3nt: TGTGCCAGCAGCCTCCGAATCAAGGAGGGCTACACCTTC
CDR3aa: CASSLRIKEGYTF
d_gene: NA
v_gene: TRBV5-6
j_gene: TRBJ1-2
abundance: NA

CDR3nt: TGTGCCAGCTCACGGACAGTCCACACAGATACGCAGTATTTT
CDR3aa: CASSRTVHTDTQYF
d_gene: NA
v_gene: TRBV18
j_gene: TRBJ2-3
abundance: NA

CDR3nt: TGTGCCATTCAAAAACGTGGCTCCTACGAGCAGTACTTC
CDR3aa: CAIQKRGSYEQYF
d_gene: NA
v_gene: TRBV6-1
j_gene: TRBJ2-7
abundance: few

CDR3nt: TGTGCCAGCAGGCCTGGGACTAGCCACGAGACCCAGTACTTC
CDR3aa: CASRPGTSHETQYF
d_gene: TRBD2
v_gene: TRBV6-5
j_gene: TRBJ2-5
abundance: NA

CDR3nt: TGTGCCAGCACCCCTGGCGGGAGGGCAAGGGATACGCAGTATTTT
CDR3aa: CASTPGGRARDTQYF
d_gene: TRBD2
v_gene: TRBV7-9
j_gene: TRBJ2-3
abundance: once

CDR3nt: TGTGCCAGCAGTGGCCAGGAGCAGTTCTTC
CDR3aa: CASSGQEQFF
d_gene: NA
v_gene: TRBV21-1
j_gene: TRBJ2-1
abundance: NA

CDR3nt: TGTGCCAGCAGAACCGGGACTAGCGGGGTCACCAGGGGGACCCAGTTCTTC
CDR3aa: CASRTGTSGVTRGTQFF
d_gene: TRBD2
v_gene: TRBV27
j_gene: TRBJ2-1
abundance: NA

CDR3nt: TGCAGTGTTGAATCTCAGGGGGCACCCGGGCACGCTGAAGCTTTCTTT
CDR3aa: CSVESQGAPGHAEAFF
d_gene: TRBD1
v_gene: TRBV20-1
j_gene: TRBJ1-1
abundance: NA

CDR3nt: TGTGCCACCCTATTAGTAGAGGCCCCGCAGTACTTC
CDR3aa: CATLLVEAPQYF
d_gene: NA
v_gene: TRBV6-5
j_gene: TRBJ2-5
abundance: few

CDR3nt: TGTGCCAGCAGCGGCCCGGGACGTCCGTACGAGCAGTACTTC
CDR3aa: CASSGPGRPYEQYF
d_gene: NA
v_gene: TRBV7-6
j_gene: TRBJ2-7
abundance: many

CDR3nt: TGCAGTGCTAGAGTGTTTGGGGCGGGGGGACTCTCCTACGAGCAGTACTTC
CDR3aa: CSARVFGAGGLSYEQYF
d_gene: TRBD2
v_gene: TRBV20-1
j_gene: TRBJ2-7
abundance: NA

CDR3nt: TGTGCCAGCAGCTTAGATTCGCGGCAGTTTGGCTACACCTTC
CDR3aa: CASSLDSRQFGYTF
d_gene: NA
v_gene: TRBV7-9
j_gene: TRBJ1-2
abundance: NA

CDR3nt: TGTGCCAGCAGAACAGGGGGTAGTACGCAGTATTTT
CDR3aa: CASRTGGSTQYF
d_gene: TRBD1
v_gene: TRBV6-1
j_gene: TRBJ2-3
abundance: NA

CDR3nt: TGTGCCAGCAGTTCCCCCGTGGGGGGGGGCCCCAATGAGCAGTTCTTC
CDR3aa: CASSSPVGGGPNEQFF
d_gene: NA
v_gene: TRBV12-3/TRBV12-4
j_gene: TRBJ2-1
abundance: NA

CDR3nt: TGTGCCAGCAGTGAGCGAGGTCCGACCTATGGCTACACCTTC
CDR3aa: CASSERGPTYGYTF
d_gene: NA
v_gene: TRBV2
j_gene: TRBJ1-2
abundance: NA

CDR3nt: TGTGCCAGCAGCCAAGACGGGACACCGGAATTCGATGGCTACACCTTC
CDR3aa: CASSQDGTPEFDGYTF
d_gene: NA
v_gene: TRBV4-2
j_gene: TRBJ1-2
abundance: NA

CDR3nt: TGTGCCAGCAGTGACGATTATAGCAATCAGCCCCAGCATTTT
CDR3aa: CASSDDYSNQPQHF
d_gene: NA
v_gene: TRBV6-2/TRBV6-3
j_gene: TRBJ1-5
abundance: NA

CDR3nt: TGTGCCAGTAGTATAGGGGAAGAGACCCAGTACTTC
CDR3aa: CASSIGEETQYF
d_gene: NA
v_gene: TRBV19
j_gene: TRBJ2-5
abundance: few

CDR3nt: TGTGCCAGCAGCCAAGGTACCGGGACCCAGTACTTC
CDR3aa: CASSQGTGTQYF
d_gene: NA
v_gene: TRBV3-1
j_gene: TRBJ2-5
abundance: NA

CDR3nt: TGCGCCAGCAGCCAGAGGGGGTACGGCTACGAGCAGTACTTC
CDR3aa: CASSQRGYGYEQYF
d_gene: NA
v_gene: TRBV5-1
j_gene: TRBJ2-7
abundance: few

CDR3nt: TGTGCCAGCAGCACACGGACTAGCGGGAATCACACAGATACGCAGTATTTT
CDR3aa: CASSTRTSGNHTDTQYF
d_gene: TRBD2
v_gene: TRBV11-2
j_gene: TRBJ2-3
abundance: NA

CDR3nt: TGTGCCAGCAGTTACGGGGGAGGCCCGCAGTACTTC
CDR3aa: CASSYGGGPQYF
d_gene: NA
v_gene: TRBV6-5
j_gene: TRBJ2-5
abundance: NA

CDR3nt: TGTGCCAGCAGCTTAGATTTCCCGATATATGGCTACACCTTC
CDR3aa: CASSLDFPIYGYTF
d_gene: NA
v_gene: TRBV7-9
j_gene: TRBJ1-2
abundance: NA

CDR3nt: TGTGCCAGCAGTTTAAGGCAGGGGGGACAGAACGCCTACGAGCAGTACTTC
CDR3aa: CASSLRQGGQNAYEQYF
d_gene: NA
v_gene: TRBV12-3/TRBV12-4
j_gene: TRBJ2-7
abundance: few

CDR3nt: TGTGCCACCACGGGGACAGGGTTCGCAAATGAGCAGTTCTTC
CDR3aa: CATTGTGFANEQFF
d_gene: TRBD1
v_gene: TRBV24-1
j_gene: TRBJ2-1
abundance: NA

CDR3nt: TGTGCCAGCAGTGCGACGGTTAGAGCTAACTATGGCTACACCTTC
CDR3aa: CASSATVRANYGYTF
d_gene: NA
v_gene: TRBV6-1
j_gene: TRBJ1-2
abundance: NA

CDR3nt: TGTGCCAGCAGTTACCCATCTCAGGGGAATGGCTACACCTTC
CDR3aa: CASSYPSQGNGYTF
d_gene: NA
v_gene: TRBV6-6
j_gene: TRBJ1-2
abundance: NA

CDR3nt: TGTGCCAGCAGTTACTCCAGCAGGTCCCATTCACCCCTCCACTTT
CDR3aa: CASSYSSRSHSPLHF
d_gene: NA
v_gene: TRBV6-5
j_gene: TRBJ1-6
abundance: NA

CDR3nt: TGTGCCAGCAGCCCTTCTCTAGCGGGGGGGTGGGAGACCCAGTACTTC
CDR3aa: CASSPSLAGGWETQYF
d_gene: TRBD2
v_gene: TRBV4-2
j_gene: TRBJ2-5
abundance: few

CDR3nt: TGTGCCAGCAGTTCCGGGACTAGCGGACACCAAGAGACCCAGTACTTC
CDR3aa: CASSSGTSGHQETQYF
d_gene: TRBD2
v_gene: TRBV11-2
j_gene: TRBJ2-5
abundance: few

CDR3nt: TGCAGTGCTAGAGAGCGCGGGAACAATGAGCAGTTCTTC
CDR3aa: CSARERGNNEQFF
d_gene: NA
v_gene: TRBV20-1
j_gene: TRBJ2-1
abundance: NA

CDR3nt: TGCAGCGTGGGGATGCGGGGATTGGGCACAGATACGCAGTATTTT
CDR3aa: CSVGMRGLGTDTQYF
d_gene: NA
v_gene: TRBV29-1
j_gene: TRBJ2-3
abundance: NA

CDR3nt: TGTGCCAGCAGCACCGGACAATCTAACTACAATGAGCAGTTCTTC
CDR3aa: CASSTGQSNYNEQFF
d_gene: NA
v_gene: TRBV9
j_gene: TRBJ2-1
abundance: NA

CDR3nt: TGCAGTGCTAGAAAGACAGGGTCTTCGTGGGGCTACACCTTC
CDR3aa: CSARKTGSSWGYTF
d_gene: TRBD1
v_gene: TRBV20-1
j_gene: TRBJ1-2
abundance: few